This T cell receptor beta chain is from a study of blood T cell repertoires in COVID-19. This clone was seen a few times. Data came from immunoSEQ multiplex PCR; TCRdb stores just in-frame clones and leaves some out. Here the sample spans approximately 140,000 clones, about nine tenths being singletons. This TCR was sampled from a woman aged 60-75 years with active or convalescent COVID-19. Sequenced sample: peripheral blood.

CDR3: CASQYRSHTGELFF. CDR3 coding DNA: TGTGCCAGTCAGTACAGGTCGCACACCGGGGAGCTGTTTTTT. The chain uses TRBV19 and TRBJ2-2, with D tentatively TRBD1 (5 bases). V lost 8 bases, J lost 3 bases, and 13 bases lay in between. The CDR3 is 14 amino acids. CDR1 is LNHDA, CDR2 SQIVND, per germline (reference sequence). The full variable domain, rest sourced from reference TRBV19 and TRBJ2-2, is DGGITQSPKYLFRKEGQNVTLSCEQNLNHDAMYWYRQDPGQGLRLIYYSQIVNDFQKGDIAEGYSVSREKKESFPLTVTSAQKNPTAFYLCASQYRSHTGELFFGEGSRLTVL.